This T cell receptor (beta chain) was found in a study of blood T cell repertoires in COVID-19. Using immunoSEQ multiplex PCR, the repertoire was profiled, and TCRdb retains in-frame clones only, with some absent. The data hold roughly 200,000 clones, with 70% to 90% observed a single time. With 5 bases removed from V and 14 bases from J, the gap between germline ends came to 24 bases. Germline values: CDR1 MNHEY, CDR2 SMNVEV (reference sequence). The CDR3 is made up of 15 amino acids. Sequenced sample: peripheral blood. This clonotype was sampled from a man in his 60s with acute or convalescent COVID-19. The chain employs TRBV27 and TRBJ2-2; the D is unclear. CDR3 nucleotides: TGTGCCAGCAGTCCTACCACGATCGGAGACTTGAGACTGTTTTTT. Protein product: CASSPTTIGDLRLFF.